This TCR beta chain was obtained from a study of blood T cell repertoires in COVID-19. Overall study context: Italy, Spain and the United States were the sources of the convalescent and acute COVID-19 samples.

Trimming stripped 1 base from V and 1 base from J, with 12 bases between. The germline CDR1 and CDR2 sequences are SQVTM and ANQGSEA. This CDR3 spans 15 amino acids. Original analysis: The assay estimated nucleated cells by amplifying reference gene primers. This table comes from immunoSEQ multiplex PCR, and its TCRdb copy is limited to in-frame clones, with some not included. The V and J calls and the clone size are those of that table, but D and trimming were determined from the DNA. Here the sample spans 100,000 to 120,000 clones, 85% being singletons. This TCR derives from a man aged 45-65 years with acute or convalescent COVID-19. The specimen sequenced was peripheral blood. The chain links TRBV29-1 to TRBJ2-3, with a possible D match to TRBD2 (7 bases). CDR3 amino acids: CSVEGGGGRTDTQYF. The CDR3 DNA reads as TGCAGCGTTGAAGGGGGAGGGGGACGCACAGATACGCAGTATTTT.